This is a list of T cell receptor beta chains from one sample in a study of breast tumors, draining lymph nodes, adjacent tissues. MiXCR, run by TCRdb on the multiplex PCR reads, gives a single entry per CDR3 protein. In the table there are a few hundred thousand distinct CDR3 sequences, under 35% of which are singletons. The sequenced material came from axillary lymph node tissue. These receptor sequences come from a female donor with breast cancer. Some clones in this sample may be carry-over from other donors' samples. CDR3s include the opening cysteine and the closing phenylalanine or tryptophan. A D gene is named only where the DNA matches it firmly. Where a row states a size, it is once, few, many or the class of an expanded clone; other rows omit it.

>NA|17|NA|TRBV10-3|TRBJ2-2
CASSLLEGLGNTGELLF
TGTGCCAGCAGTTTATTGGAGGGTTTAGGTAACACCGGGGAGCTGCTTTTT
>NA|14|NA|TRBV7-2|TRBJ2-1
CASSSDYLTDTQFF
TGTGCCAGCAGCTCGGACTATCTCACAGATACGCAGTTCTTC
>many|15|NA|TRBV20-1|TRBJ2-7
CSATSRTETYYEQYF
TGCAGTGCTACGTCGAGGACGGAAACTTACTACGAGCAGTACTTC
>many|14|TRBD2|TRBV19|TRBJ2-7
CASSPSGPLSEQYF
TGTGCCAGTAGCCCTAGCGGGCCCCTTTCCGAGCAGTACTTC
>many|13|NA|TRBV5-6|TRBJ1-2
CASSQSTNYGYTF
TGTGCCAGCAGTCAAAGTACTAACTATGGCTACACCTTC
>many|14|TRBD1|TRBV20-1|TRBJ1-2
CSASGGDRGRGYTF
TGCAGTGCTTCTGGGGGGGACAGGGGACGCGGCTACACCTTC
>many|15|TRBD1|TRBV20-1|TRBJ1-4
CSARDRRTGTLGLFF
TGCAGTGCTAGAGACAGGAGGACAGGGACCTTAGGACTGTTTTTT
>few|14|TRBD2|TRBV20-1|TRBJ2-7
CSALAGETASEQYF
TGCAGTGCGCTAGCGGGGGAAACCGCCTCCGAGCAGTACTTC
>NA|15|TRBD2|TRBV20-1|TRBJ2-7
CSLESAGTSSYEQYF
TGCAGCTTAGAGTCCGCCGGGACTAGCTCCTACGAGCAGTACTTC
>many|14|NA|TRBV6-5|TRBJ1-2
CASSYSRDMPGYTF
TGTGCCAGCAGTTACTCGAGGGATATGCCTGGCTACACCTTC
>many|18|TRBD1|TRBV9|TRBJ2-6
CASSVSPGQSSGANVLTF
TGTGCCAGCAGCGTGTCCCCGGGACAGAGCTCTGGGGCCAACGTCCTGACTTTC
>NA|16|TRBD1|TRBV7-2|TRBJ2-1
CASSLTGGTTNNEQFF
TGTGCCAGCAGCTTGACAGGGGGTACTACAAACAATGAGCAGTTCTTC
>many|16|NA|TRBV5-1|TRBJ1-2
CASSKRGDNRVSGYTF
TGCGCCAGCAGCAAGAGGGGTGACAATCGGGTGTCTGGCTACACCTTC